This T cell receptor (beta chain) comes out of a study of blood T cell repertoires in COVID-19. The CDR3 sequence is 13 residues long. V was shortened by 4 bases and J by 4 bases, with 13 bases between the two germline ends. Germline CDR1 reads SQVTM; CDR2 reads ANQGSEA. Profiled with immunoSEQ multiplex PCR; TCRdb holds only in-frame clones, not every one. Here the sample spans 93,000 or so clones, roughly 80% being singletons. This TCR derives from a human donor in a cohort sampled during active COVID-19. J is TRBJ2-5 and V is TRBV29-1, with a tentative D call TRBD1 (5 bases). Material for sequencing was peripheral blood. Here the CDR3 DNA reads TGCAGCGTTGGACAGACCTGGGGAGAGACCCAGTACTTC. Its protein is CSVGQTWGETQYF.